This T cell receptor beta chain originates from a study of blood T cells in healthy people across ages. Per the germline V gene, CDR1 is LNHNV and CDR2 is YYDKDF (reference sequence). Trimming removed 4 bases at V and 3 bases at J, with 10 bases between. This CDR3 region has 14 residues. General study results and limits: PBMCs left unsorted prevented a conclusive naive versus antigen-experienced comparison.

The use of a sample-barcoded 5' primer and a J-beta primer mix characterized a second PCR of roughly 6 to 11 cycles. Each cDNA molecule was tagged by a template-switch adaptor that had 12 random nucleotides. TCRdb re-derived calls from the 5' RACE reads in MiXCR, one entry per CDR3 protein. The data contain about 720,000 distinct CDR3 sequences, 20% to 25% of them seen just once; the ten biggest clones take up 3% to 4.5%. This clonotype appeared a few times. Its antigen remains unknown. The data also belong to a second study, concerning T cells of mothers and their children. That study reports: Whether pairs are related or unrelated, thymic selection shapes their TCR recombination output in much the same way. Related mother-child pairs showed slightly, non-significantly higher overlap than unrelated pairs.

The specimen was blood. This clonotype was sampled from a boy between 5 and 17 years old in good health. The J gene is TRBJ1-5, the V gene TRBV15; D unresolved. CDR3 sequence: CATSKRKVNQPQHF. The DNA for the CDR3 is TGTGCCACCAGCAAGAGGAAGGTCAATCAGCCCCAGCATTTT.